This entry lists 20 T cell receptor beta chains sequenced from one sample in a study of tumor-infiltrating lymphocytes in primary liver carcinoma. Constant-region priming of 500 to 550 ng total RNA yielded TCR beta cDNA. Slightly modified ARM-PCR, run as three nested multiplex PCR rounds, produced the TCR beta libraries. PCR rounds one and two used TRBV1-TRBV30 forward primers with a C-beta reverse primer for 10 cycles each. TCRdb itself ran the multiplex PCR reads through MiXCR, one entry per CDR3 protein. The repertoire consists of some 120,000 distinct CDR3 sequences, with 60% to 75% occurring once and the leading ten covering about 8%. The source material, 20-30 mg of unsorted bulk tissue, was used to co-extract RNA and DNA. Sequencing was carried out using liver tumor tissue from sampling region 3. Specified subset: tumor region T3, left-lateral pole. The receptor source for this set is a woman aged 55-75 years with primary liver carcinoma and hepatitis B virus infection.

A remark on this clonotype: Being one base from a much bigger clone, this may be a read error. The J gene is TRBJ1-2, the V gene TRBV5-8, with a weak D call TRBD1 (5 bases). The CDR3 is 14 amino acids. Germline CDR1 SGHTS, CDR2 YDEGEE. The V end lost 3 bases, the J end lost 8 bases, and 17 bases lay between the germline ends. The CDR3 DNA is TGTGCCAGCAGCTCGTCGGGGACCGCTACGGGCTACACCTTC. It codes for CASSSSGTATGYTF.

This clonotype was observed a few times. The V gene is TRBV18, the J gene TRBJ1-4, with 10 bases matching TRBD1. Germline lookup yields CDR1 KGHSH and CDR2 LQKENI. J was trimmed by 8 bases and V by 5 bases; bases with no gene match: 17. The CDR3 runs 18 residues. The CDR3 nucleotides read TGTGCCAGCTCATCGACCGGGACAGGGGTCTACGGGGGCGAAAAACTGTTTTTT. The encoded protein is CASSSTGTGVYGGEKLFF.

This clonotype was seen only once. A read error may explain this, as a much larger clone is one base away. The chain employs TRBV2 and TRBJ2-6; D uncertain. Per the germline V gene, CDR1 is SNHLY and CDR2 is FYNNEI. The V end was cut by 4 bases, the J end by 0 bases, with 7 bases between. CDR3 length equals 15 residues. The CDR3 spells CASSVRISGANVLTF. In DNA, the CDR3 is TGTGCCAGCAGTGTACGGATCTCTGGGGCCAACGTCCTGACTTTC.

This clonotype was detected many times. The chain links TRBV6-1 to TRBJ1-2, with D possibly being TRBD1 (6 bases). CDR1 is MNHNS, CDR2 SASEGT, per germline. The CDR3 extends over 14 amino acids. V lost 3 bases and J lost 4, with 12 bases in between. The CDR3 loop is CASSEVGGGYGYTF. The CDR3 coding sequence is TGTGCCAGCAGTGAGGTGGGAGGGGGCTATGGCTACACCTTC.

CDR3 loop: CASSRRGQISTDTQYF. For the CDR3, the DNA is TGCGCCAGCAGCCGTCGAGGGCAGATTAGCACAGATACGCAGTATTTT. The chain uses TRBV5-1 and TRBJ2-3; D may be TRBD2 (5 bases). The CDR3 runs 16 residues. The ends were cut back, 4 bases at V and 0 bases at J, with 15 bases in the middle. Germline CDR1 and CDR2: SGHRS and YFSETQ.

A few counts support this clonotype. The V call is TRBV5-1, the J call TRBJ2-7, with a tentative D call TRBD1 (6 bases). The CDR3 consists of 15 residues. CDR1 and CDR2 (germline): SGHRS, YFSETQ. V was trimmed by 1 base and J by 3 bases, leaving 14 bases between them. CDR3 loop: CASSLMWGRGYEQYF. The CDR3 DNA sequence: TGCGCCAGCAGCTTGATGTGGGGCAGGGGCTACGAGCAGTACTTC.

Concerning this clonotype itself: Possible read error: a much larger clone is one base away. The chain employs TRBV20-1 and TRBJ1-5; D perhaps matches TRBD1 (5 bases). Trimming shortened V by 5 bases and J by 2 bases, and 25 bases separated the two germline ends. The CDR3 sequence is 18 residues long. Germline-derived CDR1 and CDR2 are DFQATT and SNEGSKA (reference sequence). The CDR3 DNA is TGCAGTGCTCACCCAGCCGGGTCAGGGATGAGTGGCAATCAGCCCCAGCATTTT. It is translated as CSAHPAGSGMSGNQPQHF.

On this clonotype itself: This may stem from a read error, because a much larger clone lies one nucleotide away. The chain links TRBV5-4 to TRBJ2-1, with TRBD2 matching over 8 bases. Germline V gene data show CDR1 as SGHNT and CDR2 as YYREEE (reference sequence). V gave up 1 base and J gave up 9 bases; unmatched junction bases: 12. This CDR3 is 16 amino acids long. The CDR3 spells CASSLTGTRGTFEQFF. DNA for the CDR3: TGTGCCAGCAGCTTGACTGGGACTAGGGGGACGTTTGAGCAGTTCTTC.

This clonotype occurred once. J is TRBJ1-6 and V is TRBV28, with unresolved D. In germline, CDR1 is MDHEN, CDR2 SYDVKM. With 8 bases removed from V and 7 bases from J, the gap between germline ends came to 6 bases. The CDR3 length is 11 residues. This CDR3 is CASGENSPLHF. The CDR3 DNA reads as TGTGCCAGCGGGGAGAATTCACCCCTCCACTTT.

CDR3 sequence (DNA): TGTGTCAGTACCCGTGGGGGACCTCTTCCAAACAATGAGCAGTTCTTC. It translates to CVSTRGGPLPNNEQFF. V is TRBV5-4 and J is TRBJ2-1; D is perhaps TRBD1 or TRBD2 (5 bases each). CDR1 SGHNT and CDR2 YYREEE come from the germline V gene (reference sequence). This CDR3 has 16 residues.

Note on this clonotype: Being one base from a much bigger clone, this may be a read error. V usage is TRBV7-8 and J usage is TRBJ2-7; D possibly uses TRBD1 or TRBD2 (5 bases each). Germline CDR1 is SGHVS and CDR2 is FQNEAQ. This CDR3 spans 15 amino acids. With 2 bases removed from V and 2 bases from J, the gap between germline ends came to 13 bases. CDR3: CASSLRDPRPYEQYF. The CDR3 DNA reads as TGTGCCAGCAGCTTACGGGACCCAAGGCCCTACGAGCAGTACTTC.

This clonotype was detected once. Just one base apart from a much larger clone, this may be a read error. V and J are TRBV14 and TRBJ2-1; D unclear. Trimming shortened V by 4 bases and J by 6 bases, and 13 bases separated the two germline ends. The CDR3 spans 14 residues. Looked up from germline, CDR1 is SGHDN and CDR2 is FVKESK. The CDR3 loop reads CASSLEFGLNEQFF. The CDR3 coding sequence is TGTGCCAGCAGCCTCGAATTCGGGCTCAATGAGCAGTTCTTC.

The sample holds many counts of this clonotype. The genes are TRBV28 and TRBJ2-7; 10 bases match TRBD1. Germline CDR1 reads MDHEN; CDR2 reads SYDVKM. Trimming at V came to 6 bases and at J to 5 bases, leaving 13 bases not matched to a gene. CDR3 length equals 16 residues. The CDR3 DNA reads TGTGCCAGCAGGGGGCCTCGGACAGGGGGGTTCCACGAGCAGTACTTC. Amino acid sequence: CASRGPRTGGFHEQYF. The full variable domain, with the rest looked up from reference TRBV28 and TRBJ2-7, is DVKVTQSSRYLVKRTGEKVFLECVQDMDHENMFWYRQDPGLGLRLIYFSYDVKMKEKGDIPEGYSVSREKKERFSLILESASTNQTSMYLCASRGPRTGGFHEQYFGPGTRLTVT.

For this clonotype: Given the absence of the conserved phenylalanine or tryptophan at the CDR3 end, a read error is likely. The J gene is TRBJ2-2, the V gene TRBV11-2, with D uncertain. The CDR3 spans 15 residues. Per the germline V gene, CDR1 is SGHAT and CDR2 is FQNNGV. Trimming took off 10 bases at V and 0 bases at J, with 15 bases between the two ends. CDR3: CANNLMLANTGELFL. The CDR3 DNA is TGTGCCAACAACTTAATGCTAGCGAACACCGGGGAGCTGTTTTTA.

This clonotype has only a few counts. V usage is TRBV5-1 and J usage is TRBJ2-5; D is perhaps TRBD1 (6 bases). The germline V and J ends were trimmed by 3 bases and 5 bases, with 17 bases remaining between them. Germline lookup yields CDR1 SGHRS and CDR2 YFSETQ. This CDR3 is 15 amino acids long. In DNA form, the CDR3 reads TGCGCCAGCAGCTCCGTGATACAGGGACGGGAGACCCAGTACTTC. Its translation is CASSSVIQGRETQYF.

This clonotype came up many times. This chain joins TRBV12-3 or TRBV12-4 and TRBJ2-1, with TRBD1 identical over 7 bases. This CDR3 is 16 amino acids long. The J segment lost 2 bases and the V segment lost 6 bases, leaving 10 bases of the junction unmatched. The CDR3 here is CASSQRQGGTYNEQFF. The CDR3 DNA follows: TGTGCCAGCAGCCAGAGACAGGGTGGGACCTACAATGAGCAGTTCTTC.

This clonotype is medium-sized within its sample. The chain uses TRBV11-2 and TRBJ2-5, with a possible D match to TRBD1 (5 bases). Trimming shortened V by 0 bases and J by 7 bases, and 15 bases separated the two germline ends. There are 15 residues in the CDR3. Germline CDR1 reads SGHAT; CDR2 reads FQNNGV. This CDR3 is CASSLDGATAMTQYF. CDR3 coding DNA: TGTGCCAGCAGCTTAGATGGGGCTACCGCAATGACCCAGTACTTC.

This clonotype was picked up a small number of times. This chain connects TRBV28 to TRBJ1-5; maybe TRBD1 (5 bases). CDR1 is MDHEN, CDR2 SYDVKM, per germline. The CDR3 totals 14 residues. Trimming pared 8 bases from V and 0 bases from J, leaving 11 bases between. The CDR3 is CASGTQYSNQPQHF. The CDR3 bases are TGTGCCAGCGGGACGCAATATAGCAATCAGCCCCAGCATTTT.

V and J are TRBV12-3 or TRBV12-4 and TRBJ1-1; D remains unclear. The length of the CDR3 is 13 residues. V lost 11 bases to trimming and J lost 3 bases, with 16 bases between them. DNA of the CDR3: TGTGCCCGCAACCCACGGCGGGACACTGAAGCTTTCTTT. It yields the protein CARNPRRDTEAFF.

The V gene is TRBV5-1, the J gene TRBJ1-1, with D unclear. Trimming left V 4 bases short and J 0 bases short, with 7 bases between. CDR3 size: 13 residues. The germline CDR1 and CDR2 sequences are SGHRS and YFSETQ. The CDR3 DNA reads TGCGCCAGCAGCCACACACTGAACACTGAAGCTTTCTTT. Translation: CASSHTLNTEAFF.